Below, 20 T cell receptor beta chains from the same sample are listed, as sequenced in a study of T cell responses to AZD1222 COVID-19 vaccine. Generated by immunoSEQ multiplex PCR, the TCRdb table keeps only in-frame clones and is missing some. The top ten clones hold over 2% of a sample with under 120,000 clones, 70% to 90% of them seen once. This specimen was peripheral blood, taken 28 days after the second AZD1222 dose. These receptors were obtained from an adult who received the AZD1222 COVID-19 vaccine.

The J gene is TRBJ2-1, the V gene TRBV18; 9 bases align to TRBD2. CDR1 and CDR2 (germline): KGHSH, LQKENI. The CDR3 runs to 17 residues. J gave up 8 bases and V 3 bases, and 14 bases lay outside the gene matches. CDR3 nucleotides: TGTGCCAGCTCACCTTTTAGCGGGAGATCTGGGGTCGATGAGCAGTTCTTC. It is translated as CASSPFSGRSGVDEQFF.

The chain couples TRBV7-8 to TRBJ2-1, with TRBD2 matching 13 bases. V lost 5 bases, J lost 7 bases, and 8 bases stayed unmatched. CDR1 is SGHVS and CDR2 is FQNEAQ in the germline V gene. CDR3 length equals 16 residues. CDR3 region: CASSLTSGRAWNEQFF. CDR3 nucleotide sequence: TGTGCCAGCAGCCTTACTAGCGGGAGGGCCTGGAATGAGCAGTTCTTC.

This sequence joins TRBV9 and TRBJ1-4; D unclear. V lost 4 bases and J lost 12, with 16 bases in between. The CDR3 is 13 amino acids. Germline assignment: CDR1 SGDLS and CDR2 YYNGEE. The DNA for the CDR3 is TGTGCCAGCAGCCCCTCCCACGGGGAGGAACTGTTTTTT. Translating gives CASSPSHGEELFF.

This sequence joins TRBV7-2 and TRBJ2-1; 16 nucleotides align to TRBD2. The CDR3 has 18 residues. Germline loops: CDR1 SGHTA, CDR2 FQGNSA. V shed 2 bases and J 9 bases; nucleotides not matched to a gene: 10. The CDR3: CASSLIAGTSGRAFEQFF. CDR3 nucleotides: TGTGCCAGCAGCTTAATAGCAGGGACTAGCGGGAGGGCCTTTGAGCAGTTCTTC.

This rearrangement joins TRBV2 to TRBJ1-6, with D possibly TRBD1 on 6 matching bases. CDR3 length: 14 residues. The germline V gene encodes CDR1 SNHLY and CDR2 FYNNEI. V lost 7 bases and J 5 bases, leaving 12 bases between the germline ends. The CDR3 reads CASNGGRNNSPLHF. The CDR3 DNA reads TGTGCCAGCAACGGGGGCCGCAATAATTCACCCCTCCACTTT.

The gene calls are TRBV28 and TRBJ1-2, with 7 bases aligning to TRBD1. The ends lost 2 bases at V and 0 bases at J; junction bases unmatched: 6. CDR1 is MDHEN and CDR2 is SYDVKM in the germline V gene. The CDR3 extends over 16 amino acids. The CDR3 DNA sequence: TGTGCCAGCAGTTTAGACAGGGCGCAAGCTAACTATGGCTACACCTTC. This translates into CASSLDRAQANYGYTF.

V and J are TRBV5-1 and TRBJ1-2; 8 bases align to TRBD1. V dropped 0 bases and J dropped 7; count of bases not matched to a gene: 5. CDR1 and CDR2 from the germline V gene are SGHRS and YFSETQ. The CDR3 is made up of 14 amino acids. CDR3 nucleotides: TGCGCCAGCAGCTTGGTTGGGACAGGTTTTGGCTACACCTTC. Translated, it gives CASSLVGTGFGYTF. Complete variable domain (other parts from reference TRBV5-1 and TRBJ1-2): KAGVTQTPRYLIKTRGQQVTLSCSPISGHRSVSWYQQTPGQGLQFLFEYFSETQRNKGNFPGRFSGRQFSNSRSEMNVSTLELGDSALYLCASSLVGTGFGYTFGSGTRLTVV.

The gene calls are TRBV18 and TRBJ1-3; weak D call: TRBD1 (6 bases). The CDR3 covers 16 residues. The germline gives CDR1 KGHSH, CDR2 LQKENI. The V end was cut by 6 bases, the J end by 4 bases, with 19 bases between. CDR3 protein: CASSRETGTSGNTIYF. CDR3 DNA sequence: TGTGCCAGCTCTCGCGAAACCGGGACATCCGGAAACACCATATATTTT.

J is TRBJ1-5 and V is TRBV4-1; D is undetermined. The germline V and J ends were trimmed by 1 base and 0 bases, with 16 bases remaining between them. Germline CDR1 and CDR2: MGHRA and YSYEKL. The CDR3 is 18 amino acids. The CDR3 DNA sequence: TGCGCCAGCAGCCAAGTGGTTCTAGGACTTTATAGCAATCAGCCCCAGCATTTT. It yields the protein CASSQVVLGLYSNQPQHF.

V usage is TRBV7-3 and J usage is TRBJ2-1; D not resolved. V was cut by 0 bases and J by 0 bases, with 12 bases left in between. CDR1 and CDR2 (germline): SGHTA, FQGTGA. The CDR3 runs to 17 residues. DNA for the CDR3: TGTGCCAGCAGCTTAACGGCAGGCTGGGGCTCCTACAATGAGCAGTTCTTC. Its translation is CASSLTAGWGSYNEQFF. Variable domain in full (rest from reference TRBV7-3 and TRBJ2-1): GAGVSQTPSNKVTEKGKYVELRCDPISGHTALYWYRQSLGQGPEFLIYFQGTGAADDSGLPNDRFFAVRPEGSVSTLKIQRTERGDSAVYLCASSLTAGWGSYNEQFFGPGTRLTVL.

This chain links TRBV28 with TRBJ1-5; no reliable D call. The V gene lost 2 bases and the J gene lost 3 bases, with 14 bases spanning the gap. The CDR3 runs to 16 residues. CDR1 MDHEN and CDR2 SYDVKM come from the germline V gene. In DNA, the CDR3 is TGTGCCAGCAGTTTAAGGCAGGCCGGTTACAATCAGCCCCAGCATTTT. Amino acids: CASSLRQAGYNQPQHF.

The chain joins TRBV6-6 to TRBJ1-3, with TRBD1 matching 7 bases. The V gene end was trimmed by 6 bases and the J gene end by 3 bases; junction bases not matched to a gene: 5. CDR1 is MNHNY, CDR2 SVGAGI, per germline (reference sequence). This CDR3 region has 14 residues. CDR3 region: CASRTTGDGNTIYF. DNA for the CDR3: TGTGCCAGCAGGACAACAGGGGATGGAAACACCATATATTTT.

The chain employs TRBV27 and TRBJ1-5; D not certain. Trimming cost V 0 bases and J 2 bases, with 8 bases left between them. The V gene's germline CDR1 is MNHEY and CDR2 SMNVEV (reference sequence). The CDR3 has 15 amino acids. The CDR3 DNA is TGTGCCAGCAGTTTATCAGCTCCCCGCAATCAGCCCCAGCATTTT. Residues: CASSLSAPRNQPQHF.

The rearrangement uses TRBV3-1 (or the pseudogene TRBV3-2) and TRBJ2-1; 7 positions agree with TRBD2. There are 11 residues in the CDR3. CDR1 and CDR2 (germline): LGHDT, YNNKEL (reference sequence). V was pared by 4 bases and J by 16 bases, with 7 bases of the junction left unmatched. CDR3 sequence reads: CASSPGTIIFF. In DNA, the CDR3 is TGTGCCAGCAGCCCCGGGACTATAATATTCTTC.

This clone appeared once. The V call is TRBV27, the J call TRBJ2-3, with D maybe TRBD2 (5 bases). Trimming took 2 bases from V and 1 from J, leaving 16 bases between them. The CDR3 contains 17 residues. From germline, CDR1 is MNHEY and CDR2 SMNVEV (reference sequence). CDR3 DNA: TGTGCCAGCAGTTTAAAGGACTCTAGTTGGGGCACAGATACGCAGTATTTT. It yields the protein CASSLKDSSWGTDTQYF.

This clone was detected only a few times. V usage is TRBV2 and J usage is TRBJ1-4, with TRBD1 matching 8 bases. Germline lookup yields CDR1 SNHLY and CDR2 FYNNEI. J gave up 8 bases and V 6 bases, and 8 bases lay outside the gene matches. The CDR3 spans 14 residues. The CDR3, as DNA: TGTGCCAGCAGGCGGACAGGGCGGGGGGAAAAACTGTTTTTT. Translating it yields CASRRTGRGEKLFF.

CDR3 region: CASSPRGTTGELFF. The CDR3 nucleotides are TGTGCCAGCAGCCCCAGGGGAACGACCGGGGAGCTGTTTTTT. The chain has TRBV7-9 and TRBJ2-2; D is perhaps TRBD1 (6 bases). The CDR3 spans 14 residues. The ends were cut back, 5 bases at V and 5 bases at J, with 12 bases in the middle. Looked up from germline, CDR1 is SEHNR and CDR2 is FQNEAQ (reference sequence).

This chain joins TRBV29-1 and TRBJ1-1; D is uncertain. The germline V gene has CDR1 SQVTM and CDR2 ANQGSEA. Trimming left V 2 bases short and J 0 bases short, with 7 bases between. This CDR3 is built from 13 residues. CDR3: CSVEQEMNTEAFF. CDR3 nucleotides: TGCAGCGTTGAACAGGAGATGAACACTGAAGCTTTCTTT.

The V call is TRBV7-9, the J call TRBJ2-7; D may be TRBD1 (7 bases). CDR3 length: 13 amino acids. V was cut by 8 bases and J by 2 bases, with 13 bases left in between. Germline CDR1 and CDR2: SEHNR and FQNEAQ (reference sequence). This CDR3 reads CASGGTVTYEQYF. The CDR3 DNA sequence: TGTGCCAGCGGCGGGACAGTAACCTACGAGCAGTACTTC.

This clone was observed a single time. This rearrangement joins TRBV11-3 to TRBJ2-2; D not certain. The V end was cut by 0 bases, the J end by 6 bases, with 8 bases between. Germline loops: CDR1 SGHNT, CDR2 YENEEA. The CDR3 spans 14 residues. This CDR3 is CASSLDRPSGELFF. The CDR3 DNA is TGTGCCAGCAGCTTAGATCGGCCATCCGGGGAGCTGTTTTTT.